This note documents a single T cell receptor beta chain sequence. Its antigen is undetermined. The J segment lost 6 bases and the V segment lost 4 bases, leaving 8 bases of the junction unmatched. Germline V gives CDR1 SGHRS, CDR2 YFSETQ. This CDR3 has 14 residues. Researchers made TCR beta libraries by using iRepertoire HTBI primers and running Arm-PCR on CDR3 regions. TCRdb re-analysed the multiplex PCR reads in MiXCR, keeping a single row per CDR3 protein. The data contain about 660,000 distinct CDR3 sequences, about 30% of them seen just once; the ten biggest clones take up roughly 46%. This specimen comes from a study of regulatory T cells in long-lasting Graves disease. General study points: Gene preferences differed: TRBV28, TRBJ1-2, TRBJ2-5 in persistent cases.

Time point meaning: persistent/refractory GD, antithyroid drugs over 5 years with positive TRAb. Following extraction of RNA from PBMCs, that RNA was used to make the TCR library. The sample was peripheral blood mononuclear cells (PBMCs), taken when the disease was refractory, from a patient treated with antithyroid drugs. This TCR was sampled from a female donor with Graves disease. The chain combines TRBV5-1 with TRBJ1-1; TRBD1 agrees at 8 bases. CDR3 residues: CASSVDRVVSEAFF. Written as DNA, the CDR3 is TGCGCCAGCAGCGTGGACAGGGTAGTCTCTGAAGCTTTCTTT.